The rows below give T cell receptor beta chains drawn from one sample of a study of blood T cell repertoires in COVID-19. Some clones are missing from TCRdb's copy, which holds only in-frame ones; the method was immunoSEQ multiplex PCR. The sample contains about 270,000 clones, about nine tenths of which appear only once. Sample: PBMCs or T cells enriched from blood (not recorded which). All receptors come from a woman in her fifties or sixties who had recovered from COVID-19. Each CDR3 is given with its conserved first and last residue. The size field is filled for only some rows; it gives once, few, many or a size class.

abundance	v_gene	CDR3aa
.	TRBV9	CASSPGTSGFSSYNEQFF
.	TRBV5-1	CASSLYSAETQYF
.	TRBV10-3	CAISGALGSPLHF
.	TRBV28	CASSLDKSRQPQHF
.	TRBV28	CASSFPSGETQYF
.	TRBV30	CAWSDSSNQPQHF
.	TRBV15	CATSWGEGLDTDTQYF
few	TRBV7-3	CASSRTGDHEQFF
.	TRBV3-1/TRBV3-2	CASSLSYEQYF
.	TRBV2	CAIIRDVNYGYTF
once	TRBV2	CASSRRDTEAFF
.	TRBV7-9	CASSLGTGINQPQHF
few	TRBV6-5	CASRGQVGQPQHF
.	TRBV19	CASRDLGTGGFGYTF
.	TRBV5-6	CASKAWARGPEQPQHF
.	TRBV2	CASSVLGGYEQYF
.	TRBV7-3	CASSLSTANNYGYTF
.	TRBV19	CASNPGAGAHYEQYF
.	TRBV12-3/TRBV12-4	CASSTRQAYGYTF
.	TRBV7-2	CASSLEGAGYGYTF
.	TRBV30	CAWTQGLAGVGDTQYF
.	TRBV2	CASSVWGEGNEKLFF
.	TRBV19	CASTKGTSGRKNEQFF
once	TRBV2	CASSASGYSNQPQHF
.	TRBV16	CASRTGGYGYTF
.	TRBV6-5	CASRHNNEQFF
.	TRBV10-3	CAISSIQNEQYF
.	TRBV18	CASSGTADSPLHF
.	TRBV10-2	CASAAGSFGYF
.	TRBV27	CASSYRQGRTYEQYF
.	TRBV7-9	CASSLPISSTEAFF
.	TRBV19	CASTPQGPFGYTF
.	TRBV5-4	CASSLRTSGILDEQYF
once	TRBV5-1	CASLGQNTGELFF
.	TRBV7-3	CASSSNRGNSPLHF
.	TRBV14	CASSQDPWGRNSPLHF
.	TRBV7-9	CASSLRNREGSPLHF
.	TRBV10-2	CASSEIGKLAKNIQYF
.	TRBV6-2/TRBV6-3	CASSTRRDNEKLFF
.	TRBV5-1	CASSQVTRTAVNEKLFF
.	TRBV7-9	CASSPEGGVNEKLFF
.	TRBV24-1	CATSDPKSGTGLANEQFF
.	TRBV6-1	CASSARGRIAGGNTIYF
.	TRBV4-1	CASSQVGAGVSYNEQFF
.	TRBV6-2/TRBV6-3	CASSFIRWLVEETQYF
.	TRBV10-1	CASSPGQEGNTIYF
.	TRBV12-2	CASRLIVEKTIYEQYF
few	TRBV7-2	CASSSQGAMNTEAFF
.	TRBV24-1	CATSDLAGKDTQYF
.	TRBV6-2/TRBV6-3	CASSYQSNYGYTF
.	TRBV28	CASSWGPIGTEAFF
.	TRBV28	CASSLDRGNGYTF
.	TRBV11-2	CASSLSGTGRTGELFF
.	TRBV20-1	CSASPLAGANSYNEQFF
.	TRBV28	CASRGKSLRREGSYNEQFF
.	TRBV28	CASRQPGVTEAFF
.	TRBV19	CASRSHDSRNSPLHF